This T cell receptor beta chain appears in the sequencing data of a study of blood T cell repertoires in COVID-19. The germline V gene has CDR1 SGDLS and CDR2 YYNGEE. CDR3 length: 15 residues. The trim removed 3 bases at V and 2 bases at J, leaving 8 bases unmatched. Using immunoSEQ multiplex PCR, the repertoire was profiled, and TCRdb retains in-frame clones only, with some absent. The table has 300,000 or so clones, 83% seen once. The receptor comes from a woman between 50 and 59 years old with acute or convalescent COVID-19. The material sequenced was peripheral blood. The chain combines TRBV9 with TRBJ2-7; 7 bases are a match to TRBD1. The CDR3 DNA is TGTGCCAGCAGCGCCAGAGGGACAGCGGCCTACGAGCAGTACTTC. Its protein is CASSARGTAAYEQYF. Combining the CDR3 with reference TRBV9 and TRBJ2-7 gives the whole variable domain DSGVTQTPKHLITATGQRVTLRCSPRSGDLSVYWYQQSLDQGLQFLIQYYNGEERAKGNILERFSAQQFPDLHSELNLSSLELGDSALYFCASSARGTAAYEQYFGPGTRLTVT.